This TCR beta chain was documented in a study of T cells and Merkel cell carcinoma outcomes. A remark on this clone: The target antigen is unknown.

Only in-frame clones appear in the TCRdb table, and some are missing; sequencing was by immunoSEQ multiplex PCR. The table has under 15,000 clones, about 95% seen once. Germline V gives CDR1 ENHRY, CDR2 SYGVKD. The CDR3 has 13 residues. V lost 6 bases to trimming and J lost 4 bases, with 12 bases between them. Study results and limitations: Merkel cell carcinoma outcomes were reportedly predicted by repertoire and T-cell density.

The sequencing input was tumor tissue from Merkel cell carcinoma. The J gene is TRBJ1-1, the V gene TRBV10-3, with a possible D match to TRBD1 (5 bases). This TCR was sampled from a human donor with Merkel cell carcinoma. CDR3 in amino acids: CAIRGGGGTEAFF. Written as DNA, the CDR3 is TGTGCCATCAGGGGTGGTGGGGGCACTGAAGCTTTCTTT.